This entry features one TCR beta chain sequence. Its matching antigen is unknown. TCRdb's table, derived via immunoSEQ multiplex PCR, lists solely in-frame clones and lacks some. The sample consists of more than 120,000 clones, roughly 90% of them appearing once. V lost 4 bases to trimming and J lost 6 bases, with 13 bases between them. Looked up from germline, CDR1 is MNHEY and CDR2 is SVGAGI. CDR3 length equals 15 residues. These data come from a study of Ad26.COV2.S vaccination and SARS-CoV-2 variants. Overall study findings and caveats: CD8+ and CD4+ T cells specific for spike reportedly responded with substantial breadth after vaccination. Breadth of non-spike TCRs did not differ between vaccinees and placebo recipients. Those who received the vaccine showed greater spike-specific TCR breadth than those given placebo.

The origin of this receptor is a human donor who had recovered from COVID-19. The chain joins TRBV6-5 to TRBJ2-6; D is unresolved. This material consisted of peripheral blood, taken after recovery from COVID-19. CDR3 protein: CASSSGSGLANVLTF. The CDR3 region has the DNA TGTGCCAGCAGTTCCGGATCAGGATTGGCCAACGTCCTGACTTTC.